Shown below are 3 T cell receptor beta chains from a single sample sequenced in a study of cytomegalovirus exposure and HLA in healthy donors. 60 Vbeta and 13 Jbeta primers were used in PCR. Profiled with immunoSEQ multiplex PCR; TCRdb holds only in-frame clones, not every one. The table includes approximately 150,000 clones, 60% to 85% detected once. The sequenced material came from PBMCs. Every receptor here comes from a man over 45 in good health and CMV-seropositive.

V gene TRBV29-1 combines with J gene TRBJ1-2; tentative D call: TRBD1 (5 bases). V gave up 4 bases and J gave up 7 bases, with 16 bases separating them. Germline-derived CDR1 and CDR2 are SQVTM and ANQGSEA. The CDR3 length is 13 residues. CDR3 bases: TGCAGCGTTGCGCCCCGGCAGGGACTTGGCTACACCTTC. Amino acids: CSVAPRQGLGYTF.

The CDR3 nucleotides read TGTGCCAGCAGCAGCACGGGATCGGCAGAAGTTTTTGATGGCTACACCTTC. Protein: CASSSTGSAEVFDGYTF. The rearrangement joins TRBV7-8 to TRBJ1-2; D is undetermined. Trimming took 5 bases from V and 6 from J, leaving 25 bases between them. CDR1 is SGHVS, CDR2 FQNEAQ, per germline. This CDR3 is 17 amino acids long.

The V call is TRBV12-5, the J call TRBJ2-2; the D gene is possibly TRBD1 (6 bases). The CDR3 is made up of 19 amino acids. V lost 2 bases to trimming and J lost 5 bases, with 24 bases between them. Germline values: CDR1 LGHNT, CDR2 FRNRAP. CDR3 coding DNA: TGTGCTAGTGGTTTGTTGCCAGGGGCGCTGATTTCAGAAACCGGGGAGCTGTTTTTT. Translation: CASGLLPGALISETGELFF.